This T cell receptor (beta chain) originates from a study of blood T cells in healthy people across ages. PBMCs numbering at least 7 million were isolated per sample. Extractions gave at least 5 micrograms of total RNA per sample. The CDR3 extends over 15 amino acids. The use of a sample-barcoded 5' primer and a J-beta primer mix characterized a second PCR of roughly 6 to 11 cycles. TCRdb reprocessed the 5' RACE reads via MiXCR and lists one record per CDR3 protein. The table records approximately 810,000 distinct CDR3 sequences, about 36% of them present only once. This clonotype was seen more than once but under ten times. A much larger clone lies one base from this, so it may be a read error.

The chain combines TRBV12-3 or TRBV12-4 with TRBJ1-2; no firm D call. What was sequenced was blood. The source is a man between 18 and 35 years old in good health. This CDR3 is CTSSLAGRENYGYTF. The CDR3 bases are TGTACCAGCAGTTTGGCCGGCCGGGAGAACTATGGCTACACCTTC.